Each of the 18 T cell receptor beta chains below was sequenced from the same sample in a study of shared clonotypes between healthy human individuals. Libraries were prepared by immunoSEQ multiplex PCR; TCRdb keeps only in-frame clonotypes and omits some of them. The sample consists of around 2.3 million clones, 90% to 96% of them appearing once. The specimen was naive CD4+ T cells sorted from blood. Subset meaning: CD45RA+ positively selected. These receptors were obtained from a man aged 18 to 29 in good health.

In the case of this clone: Other DNA sequences within the sample encode an identical CDR3. V and J are TRBV28 and TRBJ1-2; tentatively, D is TRBD1 (6 bases). Germline V lookup: CDR1 MDHEN, CDR2 SYDVKM. CDR3 length: 12 amino acids. The V and J ends lost 3 bases and 5 bases respectively, with 7 bases between them. This chain's CDR3 is CASSFRGYGYTF. CDR3 nucleotides: TGTGCCAGCAGTTTCAGGGGATATGGCTACACCTTC.

V gene TRBV15 combines with J gene TRBJ2-6; D gene ambiguous. Trimming stripped 6 bases from V and 0 bases from J, with 9 bases between. Germline assignment: CDR1 LNHNV and CDR2 YYDKDF (reference sequence). The CDR3 has 15 residues. This chain's CDR3 is CATSSDNSGANVLTF. The CDR3, as DNA: TGTGCCACCAGTAGTGACAACTCTGGGGCCAACGTCCTGACTTTC.

The gene calls are TRBV6-1 and TRBJ1-4; tentatively, D is TRBD1 (5 bases). The V and J ends lost 6 bases and 3 bases respectively, with 11 bases between them. Germline V lookup: CDR1 MNHNS, CDR2 SASEGT. The CDR3 sequence is 14 residues long. DNA of the CDR3: TGTGCCAGCAGGATCGGGACCGCTAATGAAAAACTGTTTTTT. It translates to CASRIGTANEKLFF.

This chain connects TRBV28 to TRBJ2-7, with 7 positions matching TRBD1. The CDR3 is 16 residues long. After removal of 5 bases from V and 1 base from J, the junction contained 11 bases not matched to a gene. Germline CDR1 is MDHEN and CDR2 is SYDVKM. The CDR3 loop is CASSRSGQFFSYEQYF. Here the CDR3 DNA reads TGTGCCAGCAGTCGTTCGGGACAGTTCTTTTCCTACGAGCAGTACTTC.

V and J are TRBV18 and TRBJ2-4; D could derive from TRBD1 or TRBD2 (6 bases each). Germline assignment: CDR1 KGHSH and CDR2 LQKENI. This CDR3 contains 17 residues. V shed 4 bases and J shed 0 bases, with 16 bases lying between them. CDR3 sequence: CASSLVGGQLAKNIQYF. CDR3 nucleotides: TGTGCCAGCTCACTAGTGGGGGGACAACTAGCCAAAAACATTCAGTACTTC.

The genes are TRBV11-1 and TRBJ1-2; no definite D call. The CDR3 loop spans 17 amino acids. V lost 3 bases to trimming and J lost 4 bases, with 21 bases between them. The germline V gene has CDR1 SGHAT and CDR2 FQDESV (reference sequence). CDR3 nucleotide sequence: TGTGCCAGCAGCTTCCCCCAAGTCCCCCGCCGTAGCTATGGCTACACCTTC. This encodes CASSFPQVPRRSYGYTF.

The V gene is TRBV6-5, the J gene TRBJ2-5; 12 nucleotides match TRBD2. The V gene end was trimmed by 0 bases and the J gene end by 3 bases; junction bases not matched to a gene: 2. The CDR3 consists of 16 residues. Germline V CDR1 and CDR2: MNHEY, SVGAGI. CDR3 bases: TGTGCCAGCAGTTACTCGACTAGCGGGAGAGAAGAGACCCAGTACTTC. This gives the protein CASSYSTSGREETQYF.

This chain uses TRBV2 with TRBJ2-1; D uncertain. Germline V gene lookup returns CDR1 SNHLY and CDR2 FYNNEI. The CDR3 has 13 residues. V was pared by 8 bases and J by 0 bases, with 8 bases between. In nucleotides, the CDR3 is TGTGCCAGCGGGTTGGGCTCCTACAATGAGCAGTTCTTC. This translates into CASGLGSYNEQFF. Full variable domain (rest looked up from reference TRBV2 and TRBJ2-1): EPEVTQTPSHQVTQMGQEVILRCVPISNHLYFYWYRQILGQKVEFLVSFYNNEISEKSEIFDDQFSVERPDGSNFTLKIRSTKLEDSAMYFCASGLGSYNEQFFGPGTRLTVL.

As to this clone: Other DNA sequences in the same sample also yield this CDR3. The chain recombines TRBV18 with TRBJ2-7; 8 positions match TRBD1. V trimming: 3 bases; J trimming: 1 base; junction bases outside the gene matches: 2. Germline lookup yields CDR1 KGHSH and CDR2 LQKENI. This CDR3 has 14 residues. The CDR3 spells CASSPGTGSYEQYF. In DNA, the CDR3 is TGTGCCAGCTCACCTGGGACAGGTTCCTACGAGCAGTACTTC.

The chain couples TRBV5-1 to TRBJ2-5; 11 positions agree with TRBD2. Germline lookup yields CDR1 SGHRS and CDR2 YFSETQ. Unmatched junction bases numbered 4, after V lost 2 bases and J lost 7 bases. The CDR3 spans 14 residues. The CDR3 DNA reads as TGCGCCAGCAGCTTACTAGCGGGAGCCGGGACCCAGTACTTC. Translating gives CASSLLAGAGTQYF.

The gene calls are TRBV10-3 and TRBJ2-5, with D uncertain. The CDR3 runs to 14 residues. Germline CDR1 and CDR2: ENHRY and SYGVKD. V lost 0 bases and J 5 bases, leaving 10 bases between the germline ends. The CDR3 region has the DNA TGTGCCATCAGTGAGTCGGTGGGCCAGGAGACCCAGTACTTC. Its translation is CAISESVGQETQYF.

The CDR3 region is CASSTYGTGEETQYF. Here the CDR3 DNA reads TGTGCCAGCAGCACCTACGGGACAGGGGAAGAGACCCAGTACTTC. The chain employs TRBV7-6 and TRBJ2-5; TRBD1 aligns across 10 bases. Germline V CDR1 and CDR2: SGHVS, FNYEAQ. Trimming took 5 bases from V and 3 from J; bases not matched to a gene: 6. CDR3 length equals 15 residues.

The chain links TRBV27 to TRBJ2-2; D uncertain. The CDR3 is made up of 15 amino acids. Germline CDR1 MNHEY, CDR2 SMNVEV (reference sequence). V lost 5 bases and J lost 0, with 10 bases in between. The CDR3 DNA follows: TGTGCCAGCAGTGTGGTTGGTTCGAACACCGGGGAGCTGTTTTTT. Protein sequence: CASSVVGSNTGELFF.

The CDR3 here is CAISSNSGLNYEQYF. The CDR3 DNA reads TGTGCCATCAGTTCTAACTCGGGACTAAACTACGAGCAGTACTTC. The chain joins TRBV10-3 to TRBJ2-7; TRBD2 agrees at 7 bases. Germline trimming cut 5 bases from V and 3 bases from J; bases unmatched to any gene: 10. This CDR3 spans 15 amino acids. Germline CDR1 ENHRY, CDR2 SYGVKD.

The chain is built from TRBV28 and TRBJ1-5; 8 bases fit TRBD1. Germline V gene sequence: CDR1 MDHEN, CDR2 SYDVKM. This CDR3 is built from 16 residues. V gave up 6 bases and J gave up 1 base; unmatched junction bases: 8. CDR3 in DNA: TGTGCCAGCAGGAGGACAGGGTGGGGAAGCAATCAGCCCCAGCATTTT. Translation: CASRRTGWGSNQPQHF.

This clone came up once. The sample holds other DNA sequences that translate to the same CDR3. The chain combines TRBV18 with TRBJ2-7; D ambiguous. Between the trimmed V and J ends, which lost 0 bases and 5 bases, there was a span of 8 bases. Germline CDR1 KGHSH, CDR2 LQKENI. CDR3 length: 13 residues. The CDR3 DNA reads as TGTGCCAGCTCACCACCGGGCCGGGACGAGCAGTACTTC. The encoded protein is CASSPPGRDEQYF.

The chain couples TRBV5-1 to TRBJ2-5, with TRBD1 as a possible D gene (5 bases). Germline lookup yields CDR1 SGHRS and CDR2 YFSETQ. The CDR3 is 16 amino acids. The ends were cut back, 4 bases at V and 1 base at J, with 17 bases in the middle. The CDR3 here is CASSDGGGAGQETQYF. Here the CDR3 DNA reads TGCGCCAGCAGCGACGGTGGTGGGGCCGGCCAAGAGACCCAGTACTTC.

Concerning this clone: This same CDR3 is encoded by further DNA sequences in the sample. The rearrangement uses TRBV5-4 and TRBJ1-1; no clear D. The CDR3 totals 12 residues. Germline loops: CDR1 SGHNT, CDR2 YYREEE (reference sequence). V lost 7 bases and J 4 bases, leaving 11 bases between the germline ends. CDR3 residues: CASSLKGTEAFF. DNA of the CDR3: TGTGCCAGCTCACTGAAGGGCACTGAAGCTTTCTTT.